These 28 T cell receptor beta chains were all obtained from the same sample, sequenced in a study of vaccination effects on CD4 cells after COVID-19. Antigens of these TCRs are unknown. Sequenced by immunoSEQ multiplex PCR; TCRdb stores in-frame clones only, minus some. The table shows about 27,000 clones, with 80% to 90% occurring only once. Ahead of sequencing, the ViraFEST assay grew antigen-specific CD4+ T cells using viral peptide pools. With nine to eleven days of culture completed, CD4+ T cells were isolated. The cohort was immunized with two doses of either the BNT162b2 or mRNA-1273 vaccine. Sample: CD4+ T cells from PBMCs cultured with HCoV-NL63 spike peptides, taken after COVID-19 vaccination. These receptors originate from a human donor who received a COVID-19 vaccine. Some clones in this sample may be carry-over from other donors' samples.

The chain has TRBV6-5 and TRBJ1-5; no clear D gene. The CDR3 has 13 residues. CDR1 is MNHEY and CDR2 is SVGAGI in the germline V gene. The V end was cut by 2 bases, the J end by 4 bases, with 6 bases between. DNA for the CDR3: TGTGCCAGCAGTTACAGGGCTAATCAGCCCCAGCATTTT. It codes for CASSYRANQPQHF.

The chain joins TRBV5-1 to TRBJ1-6, with D perhaps matching TRBD1 (5 bases). V shed 4 bases and J shed 8 bases, with 19 bases lying between them. The germline V gene has CDR1 SGHRS and CDR2 YFSETQ. The CDR3 spans 16 residues. Written as DNA, the CDR3 is TGCGCCAGCAGCCCCGGTACCGGGACCTTTGATTCACCCCTCCACTTT. This gives the protein CASSPGTGTFDSPLHF.

The chain couples TRBV25-1 to TRBJ1-1; D is ambiguous. The CDR3 has 15 residues. Trimming took 0 bases from V and 3 from J, leaving 11 bases between them. Germline V gives CDR1 MGHDK, CDR2 SYGVNS. CDR3 loop: CASSEYYPLHTEAFF. The CDR3 coding sequence is TGTGCCAGCAGTGAATACTACCCCCTCCACACTGAAGCTTTCTTT.

The J gene is TRBJ2-2, the V gene TRBV6-5; 9 bases fit TRBD1. J lost 7 bases, V lost 7 bases, and 10 bases had no gene match. CDR1 is MNHEY and CDR2 is SVGAGI in the germline V gene. There are 15 residues in the CDR3. The CDR3 DNA reads as TGTGCCAGCATCCTCAAGGGGACAGGGATCGGGGAGCTGTTTTTT. Translated, it gives CASILKGTGIGELFF.

The sample holds a few counts of this clone. This sequence joins TRBV7-8 and TRBJ1-3, with a possible D match to TRBD1 (5 bases). Looked up from germline, CDR1 is SGHVS and CDR2 is FQNEAQ. This CDR3 spans 18 amino acids. V gave up 5 bases and J gave up 8 bases, with 28 bases separating them. In DNA, the CDR3 is TGTGCCAGCAGCCCCCGCGTTGTCAGGGTTAGTCAGGTGGACACCATATATTTT. As protein: CASSPRVVRVSQVDTIYF.

CDR3 coding DNA: TGTGCCTGGAGGGTCGTAGTGGCGGGTGAAGCTTTCTTT. It encodes CAWRVVVAGEAFF. The V call is TRBV30, the J call TRBJ1-1; D remains ambiguous. V gave up 3 bases and J gave up 7 bases, with 15 bases separating them. The CDR3 consists of 13 residues. Germline V gene lookup returns CDR1 GTSNPN and CDR2 SVGIG (reference sequence).

J is TRBJ1-1 and V is TRBV4-3; D remains unclear. Trimming left V 4 bases short and J 2 bases short, with 11 bases between. Per germline, CDR1 LGHNA and CDR2 YSLEER. CDR3 length: 14 residues. DNA of the CDR3: TGCGCCAGCAGCCCCTCTAAGGGAAACACTGAAGCTTTCTTT. It yields the protein CASSPSKGNTEAFF.

CDR3 in DNA: TGTGCCAGCAGCCCCCGGACTAGCGGATTCACAGATACGCAGTATTTT. Translation gives CASSPRTSGFTDTQYF. The gene calls are TRBV7-3 and TRBJ2-3; 10 positions agree with TRBD2. The CDR3 extends over 16 amino acids. Germline CDR1 SGHTA, CDR2 FQGTGA. Germline trimming cut 5 bases from V and 2 bases from J; bases unmatched to any gene: 7.

The chain couples TRBV30 to TRBJ2-3; D is unclear. This CDR3 has 14 residues. The germline V gene has CDR1 GTSNPN and CDR2 SVGIG (reference sequence). Trimming cost V 3 bases and J 2 bases, with 12 bases left between them. The CDR3 sequence: CAWRGGSHTDTQYF. The CDR3 DNA reads TGTGCCTGGAGAGGCGGCTCCCACACAGATACGCAGTATTTT.

This chain joins TRBV12-3 or TRBV12-4 and TRBJ1-1; possibly TRBD1 for D (6 bases). Deletions cut 8 bases from V and 0 bases from J, with 10 bases between. This CDR3 region has 13 residues. The CDR3 here is CASGGGMNTEAFF. CDR3 nucleotide sequence: TGTGCCAGCGGGGGCGGAATGAACACTGAAGCTTTCTTT.

V usage is TRBV14 and J usage is TRBJ2-2, with 8 positions matching TRBD2. The V segment lost 2 bases and the J segment 9 bases; nucleotides outside the gene matches: 14. The CDR3 sequence is 17 residues long. The germline gives CDR1 SGHDN, CDR2 FVKESK. Here the CDR3 DNA reads TGTGCCAGCAGCCAACGCCTCCGACTAGCGAATGAGAGGGAGCTGTTTTTT. Amino acids: CASSQRLRLANERELFF.

This clone was detected only once. The chain links TRBV7-9 to TRBJ1-6; D is uncertain. The germline V and J ends were trimmed by 6 bases and 11 bases, with 11 bases remaining between them. Germline V CDR1 and CDR2: SEHNR, FQNEAQ (reference sequence). This CDR3 has 12 residues. As DNA, the CDR3 is TGTGCCAGCAGTTTCGACCGTCCACCCCTCCACTTT. It specifies CASSFDRPPLHF.

This clone has only one observation. The chain joins TRBV6-6 to TRBJ2-7; TRBD2 might be the D (5 bases). Germline V CDR1 and CDR2: MNHNY, SVGAGI (reference sequence). The V gene lost 5 bases and the J gene lost 3 bases, with 11 bases spanning the gap. This CDR3 region has 13 residues. In nucleotides, the CDR3 is TGTGCCAGCAGTACTAGTGGGTTCTACGAGCAGTACGTC. This sequence encodes CASSTSGFYEQYV.

V is TRBV7-8 and J is TRBJ1-2; D is unresolved. Trimming stripped 2 bases from V and 4 bases from J, with 8 bases between. The CDR3 loop spans 13 amino acids. Germline V lookup: CDR1 SGHVS, CDR2 FQNEAQ. The CDR3 DNA is TGTGCCAGCAGCTTAACAGAAGCCTATGGCTACACCTTC. The encoded protein is CASSLTEAYGYTF.

The genes are TRBV2 and TRBJ1-5; D not resolved. The V and J ends lost 4 bases and 5 bases respectively, with 12 bases between them. The V gene's germline CDR1 is SNHLY and CDR2 FYNNEI. The CDR3 totals 14 residues. The CDR3 coding sequence is TGTGCCAGCAGTGGGTCGGTTCGGGATCAGCCCCAGCATTTT. Amino acid sequence: CASSGSVRDQPQHF.

V usage is TRBV10-3 and J usage is TRBJ2-5, with a tentative D call TRBD1 (5 bases). Germline lookup yields CDR1 ENHRY and CDR2 SYGVKD. This CDR3 is 16 amino acids long. Between the trimmed V and J ends, which lost 1 base and 2 bases, there was a span of 14 bases. The CDR3: CAISEFKGKGQETQYF. DNA for the CDR3: TGTGCCATCAGTGAGTTTAAGGGGAAGGGGCAAGAGACCCAGTACTTC.

The V gene is TRBV5-1, the J gene TRBJ2-3, with 8 bases aligning to TRBD2. This CDR3 spans 15 amino acids. CDR1 and CDR2 (germline): SGHRS, YFSETQ. Trimming at V came to 4 bases and at J to 5 bases, leaving 9 bases not matched to a gene. This CDR3 reads CASSIVAGRGDTQYF. The DNA for the CDR3 is TGCGCCAGCAGCATTGTAGCGGGGAGAGGAGATACGCAGTATTTT.

The rearrangement links TRBV30 to TRBJ2-2; D is possibly TRBD1 (8 bases). Germline loops: CDR1 GTSNPN, CDR2 SVGIG (reference sequence). Trimming took off 2 bases at V and 5 bases at J, with 15 bases between the two ends. CDR3 length equals 15 residues. CDR3 nucleotide sequence: TGTGCCTGGAGTACTTACAGGGGGGGGACCGGGGAGCTGTTTTTT. Its translation is CAWSTYRGGTGELFF.

The CDR3 DNA reads as TGCGCCAGCAGCCAATCTGGCTCTGGGGCCAACGTCCTGACTTTC. This translates into CASSQSGSGANVLTF. The chain has TRBV4-1 and TRBJ2-6; D is undetermined. The V end was cut by 2 bases, the J end by 0 bases, with 5 bases between. This CDR3 has 15 residues. Germline assignment: CDR1 MGHRA and CDR2 YSYEKL.

This clone has just a few counts. This sequence joins TRBV28 and TRBJ2-4; tentative D call: TRBD2 (5 bases). Trimming cost V 3 bases and J 1 base, with 7 bases left between them. The CDR3 is 14 residues long. From germline, CDR1 is MDHEN and CDR2 SYDVKM. In DNA form, the CDR3 reads TGTGCCAGCAGTTTCCCGGGGGCCAAAAACATTCAGTACTTC. This sequence encodes CASSFPGAKNIQYF.

CDR3 protein: CASSLEGVGGEQYV. The CDR3 DNA follows: TGTGCCAGCAGCTTGGAGGGGGTCGGCGGCGAGCAGTACGTC. The V and J genes are TRBV5-4 and TRBJ2-7; D might be TRBD1 (6 bases). V lost 0 bases to trimming and J lost 6 bases, with 13 bases between them. Germline CDR1 is SGHNT and CDR2 is YYREEE (reference sequence). The CDR3 is made up of 14 amino acids.

The chain has TRBV18 and TRBJ2-7, with 7 bases matching TRBD1. Trimming at V came to 4 bases and at J to 6 bases, leaving 3 bases not matched to a gene. The CDR3 is 12 amino acids. CDR1 and CDR2 from the germline V gene are KGHSH and LQKENI. The CDR3 is CASSQTGLEQYV. The CDR3 coding sequence is TGTGCCAGCTCACAGACAGGGCTCGAGCAGTACGTC.

The J gene is TRBJ1-4, the V gene TRBV29-1; 9 nucleotides match TRBD1. There are 13 residues in the CDR3. CDR1 and CDR2 from the germline V gene are SQVTM and ANQGSEA. V gave up 7 bases and J gave up 8 bases; unmatched junction bases: 8. Written as DNA, the CDR3 is TGCAGCGCTTCCGGGACAGGGAGAGAAAAACTGTTTTTT. Protein: CSASGTGREKLFF.

The chain couples TRBV18 to TRBJ2-7; 7 bases line up with TRBD1. The CDR3 contains 14 residues. J was trimmed by 3 bases and V by 3 bases; bases with no gene match: 5. CDR1 is KGHSH and CDR2 is LQKENI in the germline V gene. CDR3 protein: CASSPSQGNYEQYV. CDR3 DNA sequence: TGTGCCAGCTCACCCTCACAGGGGAACTACGAGCAGTACGTC.

The J gene is TRBJ1-2, the V gene TRBV23-1; D is unclear. TRBV23-1 is identified as an open reading frame with a role that is uncertain. The CDR3 sequence is 16 residues long. Trimming cost V 1 base and J 3 bases, with 15 bases left between them. CDR3 nucleotide sequence: TGCGCCAGCAGTCAATATCTTGCGGGAGGGTACTATGGCTACACCTTC. This gives the protein CASSQYLAGGYYGYTF.

This chain connects TRBV3-1 (or the pseudogene TRBV3-2) to TRBJ2-2; TRBD1 is a possible D gene (5 bases). This CDR3 has 15 amino acids. V was cut by 4 bases and J by 3 bases, with 12 bases left in between. Germline V gives CDR1 LGHDT, CDR2 YNNKEL (reference sequence). The CDR3 DNA is TGTGCCAGCAGCCGCGGCCTAGGGGACACCGGGGAGCTGTTTTTT. It translates to CASSRGLGDTGELFF.

Written as DNA, the CDR3 is TGCGCCAGCAGCTTGGTCGGGCTAACCGGGGAGCTGTTTTTT. Encoded protein: CASSLVGLTGELFF. The rearrangement links TRBV5-1 to TRBJ2-2; no clear D. The CDR3 sequence is 14 residues long. The germline CDR1 and CDR2 sequences are SGHRS and YFSETQ. V was clipped by 0 bases and J by 5 bases, with 8 bases between them.

This clone was detected only a few times. V usage is TRBV3-1 (or the pseudogene TRBV3-2) and J usage is TRBJ1-2; D not certain. Per the germline V gene, CDR1 is LGHDT and CDR2 is YNNKEL (reference sequence). The CDR3 totals 14 residues. V shed 1 base and J shed 1 base, with 7 bases lying between them. CDR3 coding DNA: TGTGCCAGCAGCCAAGCGGTGGGTAACTATGGCTACACCTTC. Translated: CASSQAVGNYGYTF.